Listed below are T cell receptor beta chains from one sample, sequenced in a study of T cell repertoires in cytomegalovirus infection. Each CDR3 protein is one row after TCRdb ran MiXCR on the reads. Of 120,000 to 150,000 distinct CDR3 sequences in the sample, under 8% were seen once. The sample was PBMCs. The receptors were gathered from a human donor in good health (CMV status not recorded). Some clones in this sample may be carry-over from other donors' samples. Both conserved end residues are part of each CDR3. A D gene is named only where the DNA matches it firmly. Clone size appears in some rows only: once, few, many, or a class for an expanded clone.

J	D	V	size	CDR3	DNA
TRBJ2-2	.	TRBV24-1	many	CATSDLTGRANTGELFF	TGTGCCACCAGTGATTTAACAGGGAGGGCGAACACCGGGGAGCTGTTTTTT
TRBJ2-5	.	TRBV28	many	CASQGLETQYF	TGTGCCAGCCAGGGCTTGGAGACCCAGTACTTC
TRBJ2-5	.	TRBV11-2	.	CASNPVEGLGETQYF	TGTGCCAGCAACCCGGTGGAGGGGCTGGGAGAGACCCAGTACTTC
TRBJ1-2	.	TRBV25-1	few	CASSPGQNGYTF	TGTGCCAGCAGTCCAGGGCAGAATGGCTACACCTTC
TRBJ1-2	.	TRBV28	many	CASSLRFGARSGYTF	TGTGCCAGCAGTTTAAGGTTTGGGGCGAGGAGTGGCTACACCTTC
TRBJ1-5	TRBD1	TRBV7-2	few	CASSLPLNRGPYSNQPQHF	TGTGCCAGCAGCTTACCGCTCAACAGGGGGCCTTATAGCAATCAGCCCCAGCATTTT
TRBJ2-2	.	TRBV7-2	many	CASSLDQPTGELFF	TGTGCCAGCAGCTTAGATCAGCCCACCGGGGAGCTGTTTTTT
TRBJ2-2	.	TRBV7-3	many	CASSELRNGELFF	TGTGCCAGCAGCGAGTTGAGGAACGGGGAGCTGTTTTTT
TRBJ2-2	.	TRBV7-2	many	CASSLDVAGELFF	TGTGCCAGCAGCTTAGACGTGGCCGGGGAGCTGTTTTTT
TRBJ1-1	.	TRBV7-6	many	CASSAQFRGEAFF	TGTGCCAGCAGCGCCCAGTTTAGAGGTGAAGCTTTCTTT
TRBJ1-1	.	TRBV18	few	CASSPVRGGTEAFF	TGTGCCAGCTCACCAGTGAGGGGGGGCACTGAAGCTTTCTTT
TRBJ2-7	TRBD2	TRBV19	many	CASRPRGVGTEQYF	TGTGCCAGCCGCCCCCGGGGGGTAGGCACCGAGCAGTACTTC
TRBJ2-7	TRBD2	TRBV7-2	many	CASEQGGGGNEQYF	TGTGCCAGCGAGCAGGGCGGGGGAGGCAACGAGCAGTACTTC
TRBJ1-2	TRBD1	TRBV20-1	.	CSALRPGQAYGYTF	TGCAGTGCTCTCCGTCCGGGACAGGCCTATGGCTACACCTTC
TRBJ1-4	.	TRBV6-2/TRBV6-3	few	CASSPGDGGAGAEKLFF	TGTGCCAGCAGCCCCGGGGACGGCGGCGCAGGAGCTGAAAAACTGTTTTTT
TRBJ2-1	.	TRBV11-2	many	CASSPGTSFYNEQFF	TGTGCCAGCAGCCCAGGGACTTCCTTCTACAATGAGCAGTTCTTC
TRBJ2-5	.	TRBV7-2	many	CASSSRDLGQETQYF	TGTGCCAGCAGCTCTAGAGACCTAGGGCAAGAGACCCAGTACTTC
TRBJ2-2	.	TRBV28	many	CASSPQVFANTGELFF	TGTGCCAGCAGTCCTCAGGTCTTCGCGAACACCGGGGAGCTGTTTTTT
TRBJ1-1	.	TRBV11-2	few	CASSLFGGRDTEAFF	TGTGCCAGCAGCTTATTCGGGGGCAGGGACACTGAAGCTTTCTTT
TRBJ2-1	.	TRBV28	many	CASSLLYNEQFF	TGTGCCAGCAGTTTATTATACAATGAGCAGTTCTTC
TRBJ2-3	TRBD2	TRBV5-1	few	CASSQTSGSDTQYF	TGCGCCAGCAGCCAGACTAGCGGATCAGATACGCAGTATTTT
TRBJ2-7	.	TRBV7-2	many	CASSLRGGGVEQYF	TGTGCCAGCAGCTTACGAGGAGGGGGCGTCGAGCAGTACTTC
TRBJ2-3	.	TRBV2	.	CASSEVRLSTDTQYF	TGTGCCAGCAGTGAAGTCAGGCTGAGCACAGATACGCAGTATTTT
TRBJ1-1	.	TRBV13	many	CASRLRGGTMNTEAFF	TGTGCCAGCAGATTACGGGGCGGCACCATGAACACTGAAGCTTTCTTT
TRBJ2-3	TRBD1	TRBV6-2/TRBV6-3	many	CASSYYRGRTSTDTQYF	TGTGCCAGCAGTTACTACAGGGGACGCACAAGCACAGATACGCAGTATTTT
TRBJ2-7	.	TRBV25-1	many	CASSESGSLPYF	TGTGCCAGCAGTGAATCCGGGTCGCTGCCGTACTTC
TRBJ1-2	.	TRBV12-3/TRBV12-4	few	CASSIGHGYTF	TGTGCCAGCAGTATAGGGCATGGCTACACCTTC
TRBJ2-3	.	TRBV29-1	few	CSVEQGGTDTQYF	TGCAGCGTTGAGCAAGGGGGGACAGATACGCAGTATTTT
TRBJ1-5	.	TRBV15	many	CATSRDMGGDQPQHF	TGTGCCACCAGCAGAGATATGGGGGGTGATCAGCCCCAGCATTTT
TRBJ2-1	TRBD2	TRBV19	.	CASSMSSGGPNEQFF	TGTGCCAGTAGTATGAGTAGCGGGGGGCCTAATGAGCAGTTCTTC
TRBJ2-7	TRBD1	TRBV14	.	CASSVGTGVYEQYF	TGTGCCAGCAGCGTCGGAACAGGGGTCTACGAGCAGTACTTC
TRBJ2-3	.	TRBV7-2	many	CASSNGLTTDTQYF	TGTGCCAGCAGCAATGGACTAACCACAGATACGCAGTATTTT
TRBJ2-3	TRBD1	TRBV7-2	many	CASKQDRGTDTQYF	TGTGCCAGCAAGCAGGACAGGGGGACAGATACGCAGTATTTT
TRBJ2-3	.	TRBV7-3	many	CASSPRLVGTDTQYF	TGTGCCAGCAGCCCCCGACTAGTCGGCACAGATACGCAGTATTTT
TRBJ1-6	.	TRBV20-1	many	CSAVPPGGVRPPLHF	TGCAGTGCTGTCCCACCCGGGGGGGTTCGGCCACCCCTCCACTTT
TRBJ1-1	TRBD1	TRBV5-1	.	CASSETQGLNTEAFF	TGCGCCAGCAGCGAGACACAGGGGTTGAACACTGAAGCTTTCTTT
TRBJ2-7	.	TRBV25-1	many	CASGTGNTYEQYF	TGTGCCAGCGGGACGGGGAATACCTACGAGCAGTACTTC
TRBJ1-1	.	TRBV6-1	medium-sized	CASKPLQGTEAFF	TGTGCCAGCAAACCGTTACAGGGCACCGAAGCTTTCTTT
TRBJ2-4	.	TRBV28	many	CASLSKGQVKNIQYF	TGTGCCAGTCTCTCAAAGGGGCAGGTCAAAAACATTCAGTACTTC
TRBJ2-1	TRBD2	TRBV7-2	many	CASSLVSGGVSYNEQFF	TGTGCCAGCAGCTTAGTTAGCGGGGGGGTTTCCTACAATGAGCAGTTCTTC
TRBJ1-1	.	TRBV5-4	many	CASSFGNRNTEAFF	TGTGCCAGCAGCTTCGGGAACAGGAACACTGAAGCTTTCTTT
TRBJ2-1	.	TRBV7-3	many	CASSSGYYEQFF	TGTGCCAGCAGCTCCGGGTATTATGAGCAGTTCTTC
TRBJ1-6	.	TRBV6-1	many	CASSEALGPIGRPLHF	TGTGCCAGCAGTGAAGCGTTGGGACCGATTGGGCGACCCCTCCACTTT
TRBJ2-3	.	TRBV28	many	CASSRNLFTDTQYF	TGTGCCAGCAGTCGCAACTTGTTTACAGATACGCAGTATTTT
TRBJ2-1	.	TRBV25-1	many	CASSQNPRQQTSYNEQFF	TGTGCCAGCAGTCAAAACCCCCGACAACAGACCTCCTACAATGAGCAGTTCTTC
TRBJ2-5	TRBD2	TRBV7-2	many	CASSLAQGGGIETQYF	TGTGCCAGCAGCTTAGCGCAGGGCGGGGGGATCGAGACCCAGTACTTC
TRBJ1-1	TRBD1	TRBV19	few	CASRRLTGARTEAFF	TGTGCCAGTAGACGTTTGACAGGGGCGCGCACTGAAGCTTTCTTT
TRBJ2-2	.	TRBV12-3/TRBV12-4	few	CASSFQLGNTGELFF	TGTGCCAGCAGTTTCCAACTAGGGAACACCGGGGAGCTGTTTTTT
TRBJ2-5	.	TRBV20-1	.	CSASSWEETQYF	TGCAGTGCTAGTAGCTGGGAAGAGACCCAGTACTTC
TRBJ2-2	TRBD2	TRBV7-9	many	CASSYRRLAAGELFF	TGTGCCAGCAGCTACCGGCGACTAGCGGCCGGGGAGCTGTTTTTT
TRBJ1-2	.	TRBV28	.	CASTIGSGGYTF	TGTGCCAGCACCATTGGTTCGGGCGGCTACACCTTC
TRBJ1-1	TRBD1	TRBV19	many	CASSTRGTGGATEAFF	TGTGCCAGTAGTACCAGAGGGACAGGGGGCGCGACTGAAGCTTTCTTT
TRBJ2-1	TRBD2	TRBV6-1	many	CASKWSGGPGEQFF	TGTGCCAGCAAATGGAGCGGGGGGCCAGGGGAGCAGTTCTTC
TRBJ2-2	.	TRBV12-3/TRBV12-4	.	CASSRGSPGELFF	TGTGCCAGCAGCCGCGGGTCTCCCGGGGAGCTGTTTTTT
TRBJ2-3	TRBD2	TRBV7-2	many	CASSPLGLAGGPSTDTQYF	TGTGCCAGCAGCCCGCTCGGACTAGCGGGGGGGCCTAGCACAGATACGCAGTATTTT
TRBJ1-1	.	TRBV28	.	CASIPPGGGTEAFF	TGTGCCAGCATCCCTCCCGGGGGCGGCACTGAAGCTTTCTTT
TRBJ2-5	.	TRBV6-5	many	CASTRRGGSGQETQYF	TGTGCCAGCACCAGACGAGGGGGGTCGGGACAAGAGACCCAGTACTTC
TRBJ2-5	TRBD1	TRBV15	few	CATSRSYTGQVETQYF	TGTGCCACCAGCAGATCATACACGGGACAGGTAGAGACCCAGTACTTC
TRBJ2-1	TRBD2	TRBV25-1	few	CASSDSGGERYNEQFF	TGTGCCAGCAGTGATAGCGGGGGGGAAAGGTACAATGAGCAGTTCTTC